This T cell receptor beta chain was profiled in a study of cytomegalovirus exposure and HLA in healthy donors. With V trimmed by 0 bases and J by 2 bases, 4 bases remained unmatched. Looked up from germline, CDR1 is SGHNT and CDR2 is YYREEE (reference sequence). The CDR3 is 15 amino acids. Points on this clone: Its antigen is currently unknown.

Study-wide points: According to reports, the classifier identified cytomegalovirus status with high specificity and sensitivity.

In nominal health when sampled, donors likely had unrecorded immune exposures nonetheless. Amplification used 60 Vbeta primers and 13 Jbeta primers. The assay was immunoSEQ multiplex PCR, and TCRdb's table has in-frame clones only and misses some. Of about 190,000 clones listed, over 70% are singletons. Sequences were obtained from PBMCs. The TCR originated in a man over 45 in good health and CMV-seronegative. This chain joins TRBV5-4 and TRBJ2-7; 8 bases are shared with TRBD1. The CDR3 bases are TGTGCCAGCAGCTTGGGACAGGGGATCGCCTACGAGCAGTACTTC. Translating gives CASSLGQGIAYEQYF.